This TCR beta chain was sequenced for a study of PD-1 blockade in classical Hodgkin lymphoma. This CDR3 spans 17 amino acids. CDR1 is SGDLS and CDR2 is YYNGEE in the germline V gene. V lost 0 bases to trimming and J lost 1 base; unmatched junction nucleotides: 6. After autologous stem cell transplantation all patients relapsed, and prior brentuximab vedotin exposure differed between cohorts. Profiled with immunoSEQ multiplex PCR; TCRdb holds only in-frame clones, not every one. The profile covers about 43,000 clones, with around 72% appearing a single time and around 2.8% taken by the ten largest. The receptor was derived from a human donor with classical Hodgkin lymphoma. The rearrangement links TRBV9 to TRBJ2-5, with 10 nucleotides matching TRBD2. Sequencing used peripheral blood mononuclear cells (PBMCs), obtained before the second cycle of nivolumab. The CDR3 here is CASSVDRAGGPQETQYF. The CDR3 region has the DNA TGTGCCAGCAGCGTAGATCGAGCGGGGGGGCCCCAAGAGACCCAGTACTTC.